The subject of this entry is one T cell receptor (beta chain). These data are taken from a study of T cell changes during pregnancy in multiple sclerosis. TCRdb keeps only in-frame clones here, not all; method: immunoSEQ multiplex PCR. There are about 67,000 clones in the sample; more than 85% occur only once, and 1.5% to 2% lies in the top ten. This CDR3 is 15 amino acids long. V shed 5 bases and J 5 bases; nucleotides not matched to a gene: 8. The germline V gene has CDR1 LNHNV and CDR2 YYDKDF (reference sequence). The sequence was collected from a female donor in good health, enrolled as a control in a pregnancy study. The material was peripheral blood, obtained in the first trimester of pregnancy. The chain is built from TRBV15 and TRBJ1-3; 8 bases are shared with TRBD1. As DNA, the CDR3 is TGTGCCACCAGCCCAGGGACAGGTACAAGAAACACCATATATTTT. Amino acid sequence: CATSPGTGTRNTIYF.